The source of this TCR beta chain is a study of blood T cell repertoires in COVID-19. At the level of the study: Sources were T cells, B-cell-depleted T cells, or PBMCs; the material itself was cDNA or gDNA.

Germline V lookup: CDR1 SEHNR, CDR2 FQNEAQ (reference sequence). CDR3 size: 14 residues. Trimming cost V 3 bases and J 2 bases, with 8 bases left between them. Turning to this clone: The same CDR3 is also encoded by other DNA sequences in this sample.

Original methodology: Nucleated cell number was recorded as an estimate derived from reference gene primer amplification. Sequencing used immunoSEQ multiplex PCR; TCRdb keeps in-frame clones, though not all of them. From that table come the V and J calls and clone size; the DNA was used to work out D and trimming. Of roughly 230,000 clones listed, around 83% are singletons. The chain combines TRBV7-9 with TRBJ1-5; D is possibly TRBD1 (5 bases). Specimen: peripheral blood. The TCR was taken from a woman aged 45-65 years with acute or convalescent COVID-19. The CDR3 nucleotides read TGTGCCAGCAGCTTGGGGGGTGGCAATCAGCCCCAGCATTTT. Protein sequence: CASSLGGGNQPQHF.